Below, one TCR beta chain is given with its context. No antigen is known for it. This entry is derived from a study of human T cells and chemical hapten exposure. In the study overall: The sensitizing agent was 2% DPC, placed on roughly 2 cm by roughly 2 cm of upper inner arm skin. Overall study results and limits: Significantly more large CDR3 similarity clusters arose among expanded TCRs than among controls.

Separate cDNA molecules received unique molecular identifiers, which the library attached to them. TCRdb called the RACE reads again in MiXCR, with one record for every CDR3 protein. The sample has more than 150,000 distinct CDR3 sequences, under 25% seen once. The CDR3 covers 15 residues. Per the germline V gene, CDR1 is SGHTA and CDR2 is FQGNSA. V gave up 2 bases and J gave up 1 base, with 11 bases separating them. Regarding time point: patch test 3, about 24 weeks after DPC sensitization. Treatment noted: therapeutic diphenylcyclopropenone sensitization with weekly scalp DPC. Total RNA was isolated from unfractionated whole blood.

The material was whole blood, obtained in connection with sensitization to the hapten diphenylcyclopropenone (DPC). This chain connects TRBV7-2 to TRBJ1-1; D remains unclear. The sequence derives from a woman between 35 and 50 years old with alopecia areata. Some clones in this sample may be carry-over from other donors' samples. CDR3 residues: CASSLILAGNTEAFF. In DNA form, the CDR3 reads TGTGCCAGCAGCTTAATTTTGGCAGGGAACACTGAAGCTTTCTTT.